This T cell receptor (beta chain) was sequenced in a study of human versus mouse CDR3 diversity and MHC coevolution. The study's findings and limits: By iCHAO1, human TCR beta clonotypes numbered some 1.5 million, the most.

Remarks on this clone: The antigen is not known.

Using immunoSEQ multiplex PCR, the repertoire was profiled, and TCRdb retains in-frame clones only, with some absent. The sample has about 81,000 clones, roughly 93% seen once. Germline V gene data show CDR1 as LGHNA and CDR2 as YNFKEQ. CDR3 length: 13 residues. Trimming removed 1 base from V and 11 bases from J, with 12 bases in between. This rearrangement joins TRBV4-2 to TRBJ2-1, with D perhaps TRBD2 (5 bases). The sequence derives from a person between 25 and 70 years old in good health. The sequencing sample was made of naive CD4+ T cells from blood. Subset given: CD45RO-negative CD62L-positive naive CD4 T cells. As DNA, the CDR3 is TGTGCCAGCAGCCAAGCCTCTAGCACTCAGCAGTTCTTC. It translates to CASSQASSTQQFF.